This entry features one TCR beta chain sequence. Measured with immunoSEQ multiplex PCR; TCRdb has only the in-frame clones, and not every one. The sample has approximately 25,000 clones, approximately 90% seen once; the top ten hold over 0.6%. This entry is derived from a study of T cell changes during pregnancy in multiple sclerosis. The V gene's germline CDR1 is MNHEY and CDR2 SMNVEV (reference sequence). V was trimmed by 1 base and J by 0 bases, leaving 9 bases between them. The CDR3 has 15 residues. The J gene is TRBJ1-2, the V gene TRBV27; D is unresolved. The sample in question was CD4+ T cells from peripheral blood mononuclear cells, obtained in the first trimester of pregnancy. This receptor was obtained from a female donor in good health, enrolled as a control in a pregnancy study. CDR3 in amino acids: CASSLFSSANYGYTF. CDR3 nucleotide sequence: TGTGCCAGCAGTTTATTTTCCTCAGCTAACTATGGCTACACCTTC.